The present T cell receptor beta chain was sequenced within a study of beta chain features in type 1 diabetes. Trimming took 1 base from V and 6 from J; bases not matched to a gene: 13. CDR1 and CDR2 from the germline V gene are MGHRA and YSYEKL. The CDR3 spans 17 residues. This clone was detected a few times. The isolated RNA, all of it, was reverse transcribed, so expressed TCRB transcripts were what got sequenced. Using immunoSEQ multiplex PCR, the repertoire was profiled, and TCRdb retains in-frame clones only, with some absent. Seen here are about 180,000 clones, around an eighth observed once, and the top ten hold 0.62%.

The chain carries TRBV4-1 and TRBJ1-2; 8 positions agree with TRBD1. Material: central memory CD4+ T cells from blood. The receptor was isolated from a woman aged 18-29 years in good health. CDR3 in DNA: TGCGCCAGCAGCCAAGTTGTAAGAGGACAGGGTTCAAATGGCTACACCTTC. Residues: CASSQVVRGQGSNGYTF.